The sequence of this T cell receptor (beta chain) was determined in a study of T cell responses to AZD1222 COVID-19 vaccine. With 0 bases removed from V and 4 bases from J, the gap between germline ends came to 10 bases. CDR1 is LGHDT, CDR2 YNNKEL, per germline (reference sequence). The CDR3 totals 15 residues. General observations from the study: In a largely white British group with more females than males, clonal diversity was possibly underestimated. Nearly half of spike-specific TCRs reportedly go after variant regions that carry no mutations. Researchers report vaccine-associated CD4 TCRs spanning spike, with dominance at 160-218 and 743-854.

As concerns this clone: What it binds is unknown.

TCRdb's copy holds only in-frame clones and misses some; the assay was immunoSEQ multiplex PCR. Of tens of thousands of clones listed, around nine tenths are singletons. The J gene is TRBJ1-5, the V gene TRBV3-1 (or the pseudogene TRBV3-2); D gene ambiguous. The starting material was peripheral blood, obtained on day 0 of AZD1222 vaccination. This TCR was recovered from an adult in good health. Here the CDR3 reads CASSQDSADNQPQHF. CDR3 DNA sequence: TGTGCCAGCAGCCAAGATTCGGCAGATAATCAGCCCCAGCATTTT.